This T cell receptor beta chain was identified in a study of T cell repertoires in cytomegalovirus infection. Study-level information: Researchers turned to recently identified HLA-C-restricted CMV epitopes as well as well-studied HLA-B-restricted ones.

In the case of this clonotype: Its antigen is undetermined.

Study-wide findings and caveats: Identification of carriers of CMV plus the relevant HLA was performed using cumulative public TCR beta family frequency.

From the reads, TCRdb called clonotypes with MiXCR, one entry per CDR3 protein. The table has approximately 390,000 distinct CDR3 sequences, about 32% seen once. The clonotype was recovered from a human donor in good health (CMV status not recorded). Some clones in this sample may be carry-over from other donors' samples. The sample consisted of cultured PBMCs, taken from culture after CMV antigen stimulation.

CDR3 region: CASSPGGDSNQPQHF. For the CDR3, the DNA is TGTGCCAGCTCACCAGGGGGAGATAGCAATCAGCCCCAGCATTTT. The chain is built from TRBV18 and TRBJ1-5, with D possibly TRBD1 on 5 matching bases. Trimming took off 2 bases at V and 0 bases at J, with 8 bases between the two ends. The CDR3 has 15 amino acids. In germline, CDR1 is KGHSH, CDR2 LQKENI.